This TCR beta chain was identified during a study of regulatory T cells. Findings and caveats of the study: Skewed V and J usage and few unique V-J pairs marked patient repertoires, most in Tregs. In CD3G-deficient patients, conventional CD4+ T cells were enriched for hydrophobic CDR3 residues at positions 6 and 7.

As for this clone: The antigen is not known.

All CD3G-deficient patients showed autoimmunity, more severe in two. CD4+ T cells were divided by sorting: CD25-high CD127-low Tregs, CD25-low CD127-high conventional cells. Primers: 52 TRBV forward and 13 TRBJ reverse. The assay was immunoSEQ multiplex PCR, and TCRdb's table has in-frame clones only and misses some. The sample lists some 38,000 clones, about 89% occurring once. This CDR3 comprises 15 residues. The V and J ends lost 4 bases and 5 bases respectively, with 17 bases between them. Looked up from germline, CDR1 is MNHNS and CDR2 is SASEGT. The sequence derives from a person under 35 with CD3G deficiency. Sequenced material: conventional CD4+ T cells sorted from blood. The chain couples TRBV6-1 to TRBJ1-1; D perhaps matches TRBD1 (5 bases). The CDR3 region has the DNA TGTGCCAGCAGTGGTCATGGGGGTGTCATGACTGAAGCTTTCTTT. It yields the protein CASSGHGGVMTEAFF.